Listed below are T cell receptor beta chains from one sample, sequenced in a study of T cell changes during pregnancy in multiple sclerosis. Profiling relied on immunoSEQ multiplex PCR, and the TCRdb table lists in-frame clones only, not all of them. The sample lists fewer than 75,000 clones; roughly 91% were seen once. The sequences come from CD8+ T cells from peripheral blood mononuclear cells, collected before pregnancy. The receptors shown here come from a female donor with multiple sclerosis, enrolled in a pregnancy study. The CDR3 runs from the conserved cysteine through the conserved F or W. A D gene is named only where the DNA matches it firmly.

d_gene	v_gene	j_gene	CDR3aa	CDR3nt
TRBD1	TRBV6-6	TRBJ1-2	CASSYGTVSGYTF	TGTGCCAGCAGTTATGGGACAGTATCTGGCTACACCTTC
-	TRBV13	TRBJ2-1	CASSLQSVEQFF	TGTGCCAGCAGCTTACAGAGCGTTGAGCAGTTCTTC
TRBD1	TRBV27	TRBJ1-2	CASSLTGTGGYDGYTF	TGTGCCAGCAGTTTAACCGGGACAGGGGGGTACGATGGCTACACCTTC
-	TRBV7-2	TRBJ2-7	CASSLIAGQEQYF	TGTGCCAGCAGCTTAATAGCCGGTCAGGAGCAGTACTTC
TRBD1	TRBV4-1	TRBJ2-7	CASSQERQGTYEQYF	TGCGCCAGCAGCCAGGAAAGACAGGGAACCTACGAGCAGTACTTC
TRBD1	TRBV11-1	TRBJ1-4	CASSYRGKLFF	TGTGCCAGCAGCTACAGGGGAAAACTGTTTTTT
-	TRBV13	TRBJ1-3	CASSPPGTGNTIYF	TGTGCCAGCAGCCCCCCAGGTACTGGAAACACCATATATTTT
TRBD1	TRBV7-9	TRBJ1-4	CASSLSGGGEKLFF	TGTGCCAGCAGCTTATCAGGGGGTGGTGAAAAACTGTTTTTT
-	TRBV5-1	TRBJ2-7	CASSSPQGHEQYF	TGCGCCAGCAGCTCCCCGCAGGGCCACGAGCAGTACTTC
-	TRBV4-1	TRBJ2-2	CASSQMDSGWGGELFF	TGCGCCAGCAGCCAAATGGACTCCGGGTGGGGCGGGGAGCTGTTTTTT
TRBD1	TRBV9	TRBJ1-1	CASSASGTGHTEAFF	TGTGCCAGCAGCGCTTCCGGGACAGGGCACACTGAAGCTTTCTTT
TRBD1	TRBV5-4	TRBJ2-5	CASSPPGGETQYF	TGTGCCAGCAGCCCCCCAGGGGGAGAGACCCAGTACTTC
TRBD1	TRBV6-6	TRBJ2-7	CASSHGTGTYEQYF	TGTGCCAGCAGCCACGGGACAGGAACCTACGAGCAGTACTTC
-	TRBV15	TRBJ2-5	CATSTPRGISEETQYF	TGTGCCACCAGCACTCCCCGCGGGATTTCTGAAGAGACCCAGTACTTC